The sequence of this T cell receptor (beta chain) was determined in a study of blood T cell repertoires in COVID-19. Study in general: The origin of the acute and convalescent COVID-19 samples was the United States, Italy and Spain. Sample material is recorded as cDNA or gDNA derived from T cells, B-cell-depleted T cells, or PBMCs.

Original analysis: Nucleated cell number was recorded as an estimate derived from reference gene primer amplification. Repertoires were generated with immunoSEQ multiplex PCR, while TCRdb's copy carries only in-frame clones and drops some. The V and J calls and clone size were taken over from that table, and D and trimming were inferred from the DNA. The data show 100,000 to 120,000 clones, about 79% seen once. The CDR3 runs 14 residues. Germline lookup yields CDR1 SGHAT and CDR2 FQNNGV. V gave up 1 base and J gave up 6 bases, with 10 bases separating them. The chain links TRBV11-2 to TRBJ2-1; D is unresolved. The origin of this receptor is an elderly woman with active or convalescent COVID-19. Sequences were obtained from peripheral blood. The CDR3 bases are TGTGCCAGCAGCTTAGGGGCTCCCTTCAATGAGCAGTTCTTC. Amino acid sequence: CASSLGAPFNEQFF. The whole variable domain, remainder taken from reference TRBV11-2 and TRBJ2-1, is EAGVAQSPRYKIIEKRQSVAFWCNPISGHATLYWYQQILGQGPKLLIQFQNNGVVDDSQLPKDRFSAERLKGVDSTLKIQPAKLEDSAVYLCASSLGAPFNEQFFGPGTRLTVL.